The 20 T cell receptor beta chains below come from one sample, sequenced in a study of OX40 agonist ivuxolimab in advanced cancers. Repertoires were generated with immunoSEQ multiplex PCR, while TCRdb's copy carries only in-frame clones and drops some. Counted here are more than 50,000 clones, approximately 83% occurring once; the ten biggest clones make up roughly 13%. The sequencing here drew on CD4+ or CD8+ T cells sorted from blood, taken in a trial of the OX40 agonist ivuxolimab. The receptors shown here come from an adult with an advanced solid tumor such as melanoma, head and neck, liver or kidney cancer.

The CDR3 region is CASSLGAGAYMNTEAFF. CDR3 bases: TGTGCCAGCAGCTTAGGGGCAGGGGCGTACATGAACACTGAAGCTTTCTTT. The chain joins TRBV7-2 to TRBJ1-1; D is perhaps TRBD1 (6 bases). The CDR3 covers 17 residues. The germline gives CDR1 SGHTA, CDR2 FQGNSA. V lost 1 base and J lost 0, with 15 bases in between.

The V and J genes are TRBV6-5 and TRBJ2-7; D may match TRBD1 or TRBD2 (6 bases each). This CDR3 is built from 15 residues. Between the trimmed V and J ends, which lost 2 bases and 0 bases, there was a span of 11 bases. In germline, CDR1 is MNHEY, CDR2 SVGAGI. CDR3 bases: TGTGCCAGCAGTTACGAGGGGGGAAGCTCCTACGAGCAGTACTTC. Amino acids: CASSYEGGSSYEQYF.

The CDR3 coding sequence is TGTGCCAGCAGCCAATATGGATTACGGGACAACACCTACGAGCAGTACTTC. It encodes CASSQYGLRDNTYEQYF. V gene TRBV14 combines with J gene TRBJ2-5; maybe TRBD1 (6 bases). The tail of the sequence fits TRBJ2-7 better, so the J call may be wrong. Germline loops: CDR1 SGHDN, CDR2 FVKESK. The CDR3 is made up of 17 amino acids.

The chain uses TRBV11-2 and TRBJ2-7; TRBD2 agrees at 8 bases. The CDR3 sequence is 13 residues long. Germline values: CDR1 SGHAT, CDR2 FQNNGV. The J segment lost 3 bases and the V segment lost 5 bases, leaving 3 bases of the junction unmatched. CDR3 region: CASSPSGGYEQYF. The CDR3 nucleotides read TGTGCCAGCAGCCCCAGCGGGGGCTACGAGCAGTACTTC.

The chain employs TRBV15 and TRBJ2-7; D could derive from TRBD1 or TRBD2 (5 bases each). Germline lookup yields CDR1 LNHNV and CDR2 YYDKDF (reference sequence). The CDR3 length is 15 residues. Trimming left V 3 bases short and J 7 bases short, with 19 bases between. DNA of the CDR3: TGTGCCACCAGCAGCGCCGGTGAGGGGAGCAAGGAGCAGTACTTC. It specifies CATSSAGEGSKEQYF.

This sequence joins TRBV6-1 and TRBJ2-3; D may correspond to TRBD1 or TRBD2 (5 bases each). There are 14 residues in the CDR3. Trimming left V 8 bases short and J 0 bases short, with 12 bases between. The germline CDR1 and CDR2 sequences are MNHNS and SASEGT. CDR3 protein: CASAGTASTDTQYF. The CDR3 DNA is TGTGCCAGCGCCGGGACGGCCAGCACAGATACGCAGTATTTT.

This chain links TRBV9 with TRBJ2-1, with D perhaps TRBD2 (6 bases). The germline gives CDR1 SGDLS, CDR2 YYNGEE. This CDR3 has 15 residues. Trimming cost V 4 bases and J 8 bases, with 19 bases left between them. CDR3 loop: CASSPYSGGLDEQFF. The CDR3 DNA reads as TGTGCCAGCAGCCCTTATTCCGGGGGTCTGGATGAGCAGTTCTTC.

The J gene is TRBJ1-1, the V gene TRBV2; D not certain. Germline CDR1 reads SNHLY; CDR2 reads FYNNEI. V dropped 9 bases and J dropped 1 base, with 15 bases sitting between them. The CDR3 has 14 amino acids. The DNA of the CDR3 is TGTGCCAGTACTCCGGGCTCACCGAACACTGAAGCTTTCTTT. Protein product: CASTPGSPNTEAFF.

The rearrangement links TRBV19 to TRBJ2-7; 7 nucleotides agree with TRBD1. Germline V gene data show CDR1 as LNHDA and CDR2 as SQIVND (reference sequence). The length of the CDR3 is 15 residues. Trimming took 6 bases from V and 0 from J; bases not matched to a gene: 8. CDR3 protein: CASSATGTDSYEQYF. The CDR3 DNA sequence: TGTGCCAGTAGCGCGACCGGGACAGACTCCTACGAGCAGTACTTC.

V usage is TRBV14 and J usage is TRBJ2-7; 8 nucleotides line up with TRBD1. The trim removed 4 bases at V and 1 base at J, leaving 12 bases unmatched. The CDR3 has 17 residues. Germline V gene sequence: CDR1 SGHDN, CDR2 FVKESK. CDR3: CASSLAGTGYHSYEQYF. The CDR3 nucleotides are TGTGCCAGCAGCCTCGCCGGGACAGGTTACCATTCCTACGAGCAGTACTTC.

CDR3 nucleotides: TGCGCCAGCAGTATTGGGGGGGCACTCCAAGAGACCCAGTACTTC. Encoded protein: CASSIGGALQETQYF. The V call is TRBV5-1, the J call TRBJ2-5; the D gene is possibly TRBD2 (7 bases). The germline CDR1 and CDR2 sequences are SGHRS and YFSETQ. The CDR3 loop spans 15 amino acids. Trimming took off 5 bases at V and 1 base at J, with 15 bases between the two ends. Filled out from reference TRBV5-1 and TRBJ2-5, the complete variable domain reads KAGVTQTPRYLIKTRGQQVTLSCSPISGHRSVSWYQQTPGQGLQFLFEYFSETQRNKGNFPGRFSGRQFSNSRSEMNVSTLELGDSALYLCASSIGGALQETQYFGPGTRLLVL.

CDR3 sequence reads: CASTAEAATEAFF. For the CDR3, the DNA is TGTGCCAGCACCGCGGAGGCGGCCACTGAAGCTTTCTTT. The rearrangement links TRBV9 to TRBJ1-1, with D unclear. V was shortened by 6 bases and J by 4 bases, with 13 bases between the two germline ends. Germline loops: CDR1 SGDLS, CDR2 YYNGEE. The CDR3 is made up of 13 amino acids.

The chain uses TRBV5-4 and TRBJ1-1, with 9 bases aligning to TRBD1. The length of the CDR3 is 15 residues. With 4 bases clipped from V and 7 bases from J, the junction kept 11 bases outside the gene matches. Germline values: CDR1 SGHNT, CDR2 YYREEE (reference sequence). CDR3 sequence (DNA): TGTGCCAGCAGCATTACCGGGACAGGGCAATATGAAGCTTTCTTT. Its translation: CASSITGTGQYEAFF.

The sample holds one count of this clone. The CDR3 coding sequence is TGTGCCAGCAGCTTAGGCCTTGGGACCATCTATGGCTACACCTTC. Translated, it gives CASSLGLGTIYGYTF. The rearrangement uses TRBV13 and TRBJ1-2; a possible D gene is TRBD1 (5 bases). Per the germline V gene, CDR1 is PRHDT and CDR2 is FYEKMQ (reference sequence). V was shortened by 0 bases and J by 4 bases, with 12 bases between the two germline ends. The CDR3 sequence is 15 residues long.

The chain joins TRBV4-3 to TRBJ2-3; D remains ambiguous. V was shortened by 4 bases and J by 0 bases, with 8 bases between the two germline ends. Germline V gene data show CDR1 as LGHNA and CDR2 as YSLEER. The CDR3 totals 14 residues. The CDR3 DNA is TGCGCCAGCAGCCCCTTCGTTAGCACAGATACGCAGTATTTT. As protein: CASSPFVSTDTQYF.

This sequence joins TRBV2 and TRBJ1-1; 9 nucleotides agree with TRBD1. The CDR3 is 12 residues long. The V gene's germline CDR1 is SNHLY and CDR2 FYNNEI. After removal of 10 bases from V and 2 bases from J, the junction contained 2 bases not matched to a gene. CDR3 coding DNA: TGTGCCAACAGGGGGCAAAACACTGAAGCTTTCTTT. Its protein product is CANRGQNTEAFF.

This chain links TRBV4-3 with TRBJ1-6; D gene unclear. The V gene's germline CDR1 is LGHNA and CDR2 YSLEER. CDR3 size: 15 residues. The ends were cut back, 0 bases at V and 3 bases at J, with 6 bases in the middle. The CDR3, as DNA: TGCGCCAGCAGCCAAGACGGGGACTATAATTCACCCCTCCACTTT. This sequence encodes CASSQDGDYNSPLHF.

V is TRBV27 and J is TRBJ1-5; D is possibly TRBD1 (5 bases). CDR3 length: 15 residues. Per the germline V gene, CDR1 is MNHEY and CDR2 is SMNVEV (reference sequence). V gave up 2 bases and J gave up 3 bases, with 11 bases separating them. The CDR3 DNA reads TGTGCCAGCAGTTTAGTAGGGGTCCCCAATCAGCCCCAGCATTTT. It is translated as CASSLVGVPNQPQHF.

This clone was recorded once. The rearrangement links TRBV13 to TRBJ2-3; 14 bases are shared with TRBD2. Germline CDR1 PRHDT, CDR2 FYEKMQ (reference sequence). CDR3 length equals 19 residues. V was clipped by 5 bases and J by 5 bases; unmatched bases: 15. CDR3 sequence reads: CASSPLWTGGTSGGDTQYF. CDR3 DNA sequence: TGTGCCAGCAGCCCCCTTTGGACTGGCGGGACTAGCGGGGGAGATACGCAGTATTTT.

The chain employs TRBV11-2 and TRBJ1-1, with D perhaps TRBD1 (5 bases). The CDR3 sequence is 14 residues long. Germline loops: CDR1 SGHAT, CDR2 FQNNGV. Deletions cut 1 base from V and 2 bases from J, with 8 bases between. DNA for the CDR3: TGTGCCAGCAGCTTAGTGGGGGTAAACACTGAAGCTTTCTTT. As protein: CASSLVGVNTEAFF.